These 3 T cell receptor beta chains were sequenced from one sample in a study of OX40 agonist ivuxolimab in advanced cancers. The data were produced by immunoSEQ multiplex PCR, yet TCRdb's version contains in-frame clones alone and is incomplete. Among tens of thousands of clones listed, 92% were seen once. The source was CD4+ or CD8+ T cells sorted from blood, collected in a trial of the OX40 agonist ivuxolimab. Receptor source: an adult with an advanced solid tumor such as melanoma, head and neck, liver or kidney cancer.

The chain couples TRBV30 to TRBJ2-4; D unclear. Germline CDR1 and CDR2: GTSNPN and SVGIG (reference sequence). CDR3 length equals 15 residues. V gave up 4 bases and J gave up 0 bases, with 13 bases separating them. CDR3 region: CAWNRATLAKNIQYF. Here the CDR3 DNA reads TGTGCCTGGAATAGGGCTACCCTAGCCAAAAACATTCAGTACTTC.

This clone has just one count. This chain links TRBV7-8 with TRBJ2-3; D is undetermined. Looked up from germline, CDR1 is SGHVS and CDR2 is FQNEAQ. The CDR3 runs 15 residues. Trimming shortened V by 0 bases and J by 4 bases, and 11 bases separated the two germline ends. This chain's CDR3 is CASSLALKMADTQYF. The CDR3 DNA is TGTGCCAGCAGCTTAGCGCTTAAGATGGCAGATACGCAGTATTTT. Full variable domain (missing parts from reference TRBV7-8 and TRBJ2-3): GAGVSQSPRYKVAKRGQDVALRCDPISGHVSLFWYQQALGQGPEFLTYFQNEAQLDKSGLPSDRFFAERPEGSVSTLKIQRTQQEDSAVYLCASSLALKMADTQYFGPGTRLTVL.

The rearrangement uses TRBV28 and TRBJ1-2; 8 positions match TRBD1. With 2 bases clipped from V and 5 bases from J, the junction kept 4 bases outside the gene matches. This CDR3 is built from 14 residues. Per the germline V gene, CDR1 is MDHEN and CDR2 is SYDVKM. In DNA, the CDR3 is TGTGCCAGCAGTTTAGGCAGGGGGCGTTATGGCTACACCTTC. This codes for CASSLGRGRYGYTF.